The rows below give T cell receptor beta chains drawn from one sample of a study of glioma-infiltrating T cells after dendritic cell vaccination. The data were produced by immunoSEQ multiplex PCR, yet TCRdb's version contains in-frame clones alone and is incomplete. The sample includes 90,000 or so clones, more than 70% of them seen just once. Sequencing used blood, obtained before dendritic cell vaccination. Receptors originate from a human donor with glioblastoma. Each CDR3 is given with its conserved first and last residue. D genes are given only for firm matches. Size is omitted from some rows. Given values are once, few, many or a class for expanded clones.

v_gene: TRBV7-9
abundance: NA
d_gene: NA
j_gene: TRBJ1-1
CDR3nt: TGTGCCAGCAGCTTCAAGGATGTTGGGTCCGGGTTAGGCACTGAAGCTTTCTTT
CDR3aa: CASSFKDVGSGLGTEAFF

v_gene: TRBV7-8
abundance: NA
d_gene: NA
j_gene: TRBJ2-1
CDR3nt: TGTGCCAGCAGCTCCCAACCGGATGAGCAGTTCTTC
CDR3aa: CASSSQPDEQFF

v_gene: TRBV6-5
abundance: NA
d_gene: NA
j_gene: TRBJ1-3
CDR3nt: TGTGCCAGCAGTTACTCTGAGGACTCTGGAAACACCATATATTTT
CDR3aa: CASSYSEDSGNTIYF

v_gene: TRBV7-3
abundance: NA
d_gene: TRBD1
j_gene: TRBJ2-7
CDR3nt: TGTGCCAGCAGCTTAATTGGACAGGAGACCGAGCAGTACTTC
CDR3aa: CASSLIGQETEQYF

v_gene: TRBV29-1
abundance: NA
d_gene: TRBD1
j_gene: TRBJ1-3
CDR3nt: TGCAGCGTTGTGGGACAGGGCAAATATGGAAACACCATATATTTT
CDR3aa: CSVVGQGKYGNTIYF

v_gene: TRBV15
abundance: NA
d_gene: TRBD1
j_gene: TRBJ2-2
CDR3nt: TGTGCCACCAGCAGCCGACAGGGTTGGGACACCGGGGAGCTGTTTTTT
CDR3aa: CATSSRQGWDTGELFF

v_gene: TRBV4-1
abundance: once
d_gene: TRBD1
j_gene: TRBJ1-6
CDR3nt: TGCGCCAGCAGCCAAGATCAGACAGGGAACGGGGATTCACCCCTCCACTTT
CDR3aa: CASSQDQTGNGDSPLHF

v_gene: TRBV27
abundance: NA
d_gene: TRBD1
j_gene: TRBJ2-7
CDR3nt: TGTGCCAGCAGTCCAGGGACAGGGAGTTTCAGGGTGTACGAGCAGTACTTC
CDR3aa: CASSPGTGSFRVYEQYF

v_gene: TRBV10-1
abundance: once
d_gene: NA
j_gene: TRBJ1-5
CDR3nt: TGCGCCAGCAGTCCGGGTCAGCCCCAGCATTTT
CDR3aa: CASSPGQPQHF

v_gene: TRBV5-4
abundance: NA
d_gene: NA
j_gene: TRBJ2-1
CDR3nt: TGTGCCAGCAGCTTGGATCCCTCGAACACCTACAATGAGCAGTTCTTC
CDR3aa: CASSLDPSNTYNEQFF

v_gene: TRBV7-2
abundance: NA
d_gene: TRBD1
j_gene: TRBJ1-4
CDR3nt: TGTGCCAGCAGCGGGGGACAGGTCCTTTTTTTT
CDR3aa: CASSGGQVLFF

v_gene: TRBV18
abundance: once
d_gene: NA
j_gene: TRBJ2-7
CDR3nt: TGTGCCAGCTCACCACCGATGGACTCGGGGCAGTACTTC
CDR3aa: CASSPPMDSGQYF

v_gene: TRBV4-3
abundance: NA
d_gene: NA
j_gene: TRBJ1-5
CDR3nt: TGCGCCAGCAGCCAAGATAGGAGGGCGCAGCCCCAGCATTTT
CDR3aa: CASSQDRRAQPQHF

v_gene: TRBV14
abundance: NA
d_gene: NA
j_gene: TRBJ2-1
CDR3nt: TGTGCCAGCAGCCAAGCCAGGGTGGGTGAGCAGTTCTTC
CDR3aa: CASSQARVGEQFF

v_gene: TRBV19
abundance: NA
d_gene: NA
j_gene: TRBJ2-7
CDR3nt: TGTGCCAGTAGTATCTCTTCGGCAGAGGCCTACGAGCAGTACTTC
CDR3aa: CASSISSAEAYEQYF

v_gene: TRBV5-1
abundance: NA
d_gene: NA
j_gene: TRBJ2-3
CDR3nt: TGCGCCAGCAGCCCCTTCTCCGGGAGCACAGATACGCAGTATTTT
CDR3aa: CASSPFSGSTDTQYF

v_gene: TRBV14
abundance: NA
d_gene: TRBD2
j_gene: TRBJ2-3
CDR3nt: TGTGCCAGCAGCCCCTTGGCGGGAGGGCCAGGAGATACGCAGTATTTT
CDR3aa: CASSPLAGGPGDTQYF

v_gene: TRBV4-3
abundance: once
d_gene: TRBD1
j_gene: TRBJ1-2
CDR3nt: TGCGCCAGCAGCCAAGCCGGGACAGGGGGTTTCGGCTACACCTTC
CDR3aa: CASSQAGTGGFGYTF

v_gene: TRBV11-2
abundance: NA
d_gene: TRBD2
j_gene: TRBJ2-7
CDR3nt: TGTGCCAGCAGCTCCGGGACTAGCCCTTCCGAGCAGTACTTC
CDR3aa: CASSSGTSPSEQYF

v_gene: TRBV19
abundance: NA
d_gene: TRBD1
j_gene: TRBJ1-5
CDR3nt: TGTGCCAGTACCCTCCAGGGGGAGATAAATCAGCCCCAGCATTTT
CDR3aa: CASTLQGEINQPQHF

v_gene: TRBV2
abundance: NA
d_gene: TRBD1
j_gene: TRBJ2-1
CDR3nt: TGTGCCATCCGACAGGGAATACTGGATGAGCAGTTCTTC
CDR3aa: CAIRQGILDEQFF

v_gene: TRBV2
abundance: NA
d_gene: TRBD1
j_gene: TRBJ1-2
CDR3nt: TGTGCCAGCGGAGGGACAGGGGGCACCTATGGCTACACCTTC
CDR3aa: CASGGTGGTYGYTF

v_gene: TRBV5-1
abundance: NA
d_gene: TRBD1
j_gene: TRBJ1-1
CDR3nt: TGCGCCAGCAGGTCGCAGGGGGCGAACACTGAAGCTTTCTTT
CDR3aa: CASRSQGANTEAFF

v_gene: TRBV2
abundance: once
d_gene: TRBD2
j_gene: TRBJ2-3
CDR3nt: TGTGCCAGCAGCGCGCGGGGGGGCACAGATACGCAGTATTTT
CDR3aa: CASSARGGTDTQYF

v_gene: TRBV2
abundance: NA
d_gene: NA
j_gene: TRBJ2-5
CDR3nt: TGTGCCAGCAGTGAGTTGTCGGAGACCCAGTACTTC
CDR3aa: CASSELSETQYF

v_gene: TRBV7-2
abundance: NA
d_gene: NA
j_gene: TRBJ2-7
CDR3nt: TGTGCCAGCAGCTTAGGTGACAGCATGACCTACGAGCAGTACTTC
CDR3aa: CASSLGDSMTYEQYF

v_gene: TRBV9
abundance: NA
d_gene: NA
j_gene: TRBJ2-7
CDR3nt: TGTGCCAGCAGCGTAGTAGAGCTTACCTACGAGCAGTACTTC
CDR3aa: CASSVVELTYEQYF

v_gene: TRBV19
abundance: NA
d_gene: TRBD1
j_gene: TRBJ2-2
CDR3nt: TGTGCCAGTAGTAACAGGGGAGCAACCGGGGAGCTGTTTTTT
CDR3aa: CASSNRGATGELFF

v_gene: TRBV7-8
abundance: NA
d_gene: NA
j_gene: TRBJ2-7
CDR3nt: TGTGCCAGCAGCTTAGACAGAAGCTCCTACGAGCAGTACTTC
CDR3aa: CASSLDRSSYEQYF

v_gene: TRBV30
abundance: few
d_gene: TRBD1
j_gene: TRBJ2-1
CDR3nt: TGTGCCTTTCAGACAGGGGGCAAGTTAGGTGAGCAGTTCTTC
CDR3aa: CAFQTGGKLGEQFF

v_gene: TRBV4-1
abundance: NA
d_gene: TRBD1
j_gene: TRBJ1-3
CDR3nt: TGCGCCAGCAGCCAACCAACAGGGGTTGGAAACACCATATATTTT
CDR3aa: CASSQPTGVGNTIYF

v_gene: TRBV7-9
abundance: many
d_gene: TRBD1
j_gene: TRBJ2-7
CDR3nt: TGTGCCAGCAGCGGTGCACGGGGACAGACAGGCTCCTACGAGCAGTACTTC
CDR3aa: CASSGARGQTGSYEQYF

v_gene: TRBV9
abundance: NA
d_gene: TRBD1
j_gene: TRBJ2-7
CDR3nt: TGTGCCAGCAGCGTAGGACAGGGGGGCTACGAGCAGTACTTC
CDR3aa: CASSVGQGGYEQYF

v_gene: TRBV2
abundance: NA
d_gene: TRBD2
j_gene: TRBJ2-2
CDR3nt: TGTGCCAGCAGGGTTAGCGGGGGGGCCGACACCGGGGAGCTGTTTTTT
CDR3aa: CASRVSGGADTGELFF

v_gene: TRBV7-3
abundance: NA
d_gene: TRBD1
j_gene: TRBJ1-1
CDR3nt: TGTGCCAGCAGCGAGGACAGGGGGCGAACTGAAGCTTTCTTT
CDR3aa: CASSEDRGRTEAFF

v_gene: TRBV5-1
abundance: NA
d_gene: NA
j_gene: TRBJ2-1
CDR3nt: TGCGCCAGCAGCTTGATTGGTACGGACAATGAGCAGTTCTTC
CDR3aa: CASSLIGTDNEQFF

v_gene: TRBV19
abundance: NA
d_gene: TRBD1
j_gene: TRBJ2-7
CDR3nt: TGTGCCAGTACCGTGGACAGGGAAGGCTCCTACGAGCAGTACTTC
CDR3aa: CASTVDREGSYEQYF

v_gene: TRBV5-1
abundance: NA
d_gene: NA
j_gene: TRBJ1-2
CDR3nt: TGCGCCAGCAGCTTGGCCGGGGAGGACAACTATGGCTACACCTTC
CDR3aa: CASSLAGEDNYGYTF

v_gene: TRBV7-2
abundance: NA
d_gene: TRBD2
j_gene: TRBJ2-1
CDR3nt: TGTGCCAGCAGCTTAGATAGCGGGGCCTACAATGAGCAGTTCTTC
CDR3aa: CASSLDSGAYNEQFF

v_gene: TRBV2
abundance: NA
d_gene: NA
j_gene: TRBJ2-3
CDR3nt: TGTGCCAGCAGCTTCACAGATACGCAGTATTTT
CDR3aa: CASSFTDTQYF

v_gene: TRBV7-6
abundance: NA
d_gene: TRBD2
j_gene: TRBJ2-7
CDR3nt: TGTGCCAGCAGCTTTCGGCTAGCGGGGGACTACGAGCAGTACTTC
CDR3aa: CASSFRLAGDYEQYF